This T cell receptor (beta chain) was recovered during a study of blood T cell repertoires in COVID-19. Looking at the study overall: T cells, B-cell-depleted T cells, or PBMCs provided the cDNA or gDNA that served as material.

Using immunoSEQ multiplex PCR, the repertoire was profiled, and TCRdb retains in-frame clones only, with some absent. The sample records 150,000 to 200,000 clones, 75% to 90% being singletons. Per germline, CDR1 LNHNV and CDR2 YYDKDF (reference sequence). Trimming removed 5 bases from V and 4 bases from J; junction bases left unmatched: 9. The CDR3 is made up of 15 amino acids. The specimen sequenced was PBMCs or T cells enriched from blood (not recorded which). V is TRBV15 and J is TRBJ2-5, with 8 bases aligning to TRBD2. This receptor was taken from a woman aged 55-70 years who had recovered from COVID-19. CDR3 in DNA: TGTGCCACCAGCCCTGGGGACCGGGGGGGAGAGACCCAGTACTTC. Protein product: CATSPGDRGGETQYF.